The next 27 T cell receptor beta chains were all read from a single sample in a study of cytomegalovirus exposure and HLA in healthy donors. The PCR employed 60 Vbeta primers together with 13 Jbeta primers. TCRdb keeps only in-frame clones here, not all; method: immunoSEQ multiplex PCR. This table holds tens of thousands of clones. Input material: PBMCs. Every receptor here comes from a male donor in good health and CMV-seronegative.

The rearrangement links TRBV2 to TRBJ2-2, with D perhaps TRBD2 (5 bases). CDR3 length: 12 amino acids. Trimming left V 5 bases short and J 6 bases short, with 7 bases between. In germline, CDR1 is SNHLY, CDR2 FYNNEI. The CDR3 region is CASSLDSGELFF. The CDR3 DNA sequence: TGTGCCAGCAGTCTGGACTCCGGGGAGCTGTTTTTT. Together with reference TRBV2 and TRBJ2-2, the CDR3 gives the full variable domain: EPEVTQTPSHQVTQMGQEVILRCVPISNHLYFYWYRQILGQKVEFLVSFYNNEISEKSEIFDDQFSVERPDGSNFTLKIRSTKLEDSAMYFCASSLDSGELFFGEGSRLTVL.

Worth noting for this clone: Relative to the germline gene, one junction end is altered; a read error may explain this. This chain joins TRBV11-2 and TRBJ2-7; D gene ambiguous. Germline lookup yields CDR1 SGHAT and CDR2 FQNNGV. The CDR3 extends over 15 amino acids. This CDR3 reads CASSLVAHTSHEQYF. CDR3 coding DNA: TGTGCCAGCAGCTTAGTGGCTCACACCTCCCACGAGCAGTACTTC.

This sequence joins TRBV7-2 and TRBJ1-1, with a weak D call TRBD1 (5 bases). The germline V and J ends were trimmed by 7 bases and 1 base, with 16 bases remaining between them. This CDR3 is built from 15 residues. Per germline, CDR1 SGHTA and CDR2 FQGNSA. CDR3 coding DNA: TGTGCCAGCATCCCGGGGGGACGGGAGAACACTGAAGCTTTCTTT. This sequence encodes CASIPGGRENTEAFF.

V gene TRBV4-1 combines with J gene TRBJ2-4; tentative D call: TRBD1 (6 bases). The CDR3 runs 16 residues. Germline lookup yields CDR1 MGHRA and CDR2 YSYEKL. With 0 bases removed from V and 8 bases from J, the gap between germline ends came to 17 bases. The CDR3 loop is CASSQEPGNRADIQYF. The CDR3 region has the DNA TGCGCCAGCAGCCAAGAGCCAGGGAACAGGGCGGACATTCAGTACTTC.

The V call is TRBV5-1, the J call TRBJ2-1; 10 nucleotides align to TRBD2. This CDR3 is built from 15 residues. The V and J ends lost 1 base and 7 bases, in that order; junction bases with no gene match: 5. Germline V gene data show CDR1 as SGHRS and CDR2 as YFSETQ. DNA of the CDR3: TGCGCCAGCAGCTTGACTAGCGGGGTGCCGAATGAGCAGTTCTTC. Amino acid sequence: CASSLTSGVPNEQFF.

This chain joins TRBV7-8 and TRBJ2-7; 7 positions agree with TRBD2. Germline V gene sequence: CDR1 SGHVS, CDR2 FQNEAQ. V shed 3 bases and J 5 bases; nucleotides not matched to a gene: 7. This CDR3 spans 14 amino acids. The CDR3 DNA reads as TGTGCCAGCAGCTTTGGCGGGAGTAGGAACGAGCAGTACTTC. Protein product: CASSFGGSRNEQYF.

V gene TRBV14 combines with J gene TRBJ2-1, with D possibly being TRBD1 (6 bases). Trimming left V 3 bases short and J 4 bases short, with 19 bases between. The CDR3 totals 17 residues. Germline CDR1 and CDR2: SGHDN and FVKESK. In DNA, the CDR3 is TGTGCCAGCAGCCAGAGCAGGGGTGGTATTGGGTACAATGAGCAGTTCTTC. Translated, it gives CASSQSRGGIGYNEQFF.

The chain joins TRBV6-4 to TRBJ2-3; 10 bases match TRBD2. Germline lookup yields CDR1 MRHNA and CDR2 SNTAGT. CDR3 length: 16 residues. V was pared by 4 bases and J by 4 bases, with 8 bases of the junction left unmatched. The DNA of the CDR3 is TGTGCCAGCAGTGGAATAGCGGGAGGTGCCGCAGATACGCAGTATTTT. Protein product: CASSGIAGGAADTQYF.

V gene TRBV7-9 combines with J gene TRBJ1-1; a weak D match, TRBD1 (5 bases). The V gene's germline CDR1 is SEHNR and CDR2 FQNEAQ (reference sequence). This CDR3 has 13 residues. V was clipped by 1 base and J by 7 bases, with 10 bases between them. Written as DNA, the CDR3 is TGTGCCAGCAGCTTAGGGGGGGTCGTTGAAGCTTTCTTT. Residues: CASSLGGVVEAFF.

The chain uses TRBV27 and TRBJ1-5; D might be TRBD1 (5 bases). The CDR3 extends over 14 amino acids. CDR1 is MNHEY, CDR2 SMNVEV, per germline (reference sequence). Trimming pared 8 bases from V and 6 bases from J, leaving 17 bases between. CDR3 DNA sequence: TGTGCCAGCCGAGGTTTGGGGGAGGGTCAGCCCCAGCATTTT. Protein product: CASRGLGEGQPQHF.

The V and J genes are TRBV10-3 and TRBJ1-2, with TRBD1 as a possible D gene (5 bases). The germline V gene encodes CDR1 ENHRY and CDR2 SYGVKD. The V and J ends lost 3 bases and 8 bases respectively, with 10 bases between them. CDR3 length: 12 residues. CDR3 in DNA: TGTGCCATCAGTGATGGGGGGAACGGCTACACCTTC. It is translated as CAISDGGNGYTF.

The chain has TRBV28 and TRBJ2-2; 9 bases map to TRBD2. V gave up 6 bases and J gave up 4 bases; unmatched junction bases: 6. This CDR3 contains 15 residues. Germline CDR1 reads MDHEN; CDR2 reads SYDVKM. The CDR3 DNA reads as TGTGCCAGCAGACCCGGGACTAGCTTCACCGGGGAGCTGTTTTTT. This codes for CASRPGTSFTGELFF.

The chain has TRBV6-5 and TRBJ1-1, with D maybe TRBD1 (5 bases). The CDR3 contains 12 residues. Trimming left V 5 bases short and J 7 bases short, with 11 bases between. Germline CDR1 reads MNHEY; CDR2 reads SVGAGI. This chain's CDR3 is CASSPLGGEAFF. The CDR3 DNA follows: TGTGCCAGCAGTCCATTGGGGGGTGAAGCTTTCTTT.

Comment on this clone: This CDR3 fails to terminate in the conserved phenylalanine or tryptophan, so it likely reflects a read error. CDR3 sequence reads: CASSLIYSAANYEQYL. The CDR3 DNA follows: TGTGCCAGCAGCTTGATTTATTCTGCGGCGAACTACGAGCAGTACCTC. V is TRBV5-8 and J is TRBJ2-7; D gene ambiguous. V dropped 1 base and J dropped 3 bases, with 17 bases sitting between them. This CDR3 has 16 amino acids. Looked up from germline, CDR1 is SGHTS and CDR2 is YDEGEE.

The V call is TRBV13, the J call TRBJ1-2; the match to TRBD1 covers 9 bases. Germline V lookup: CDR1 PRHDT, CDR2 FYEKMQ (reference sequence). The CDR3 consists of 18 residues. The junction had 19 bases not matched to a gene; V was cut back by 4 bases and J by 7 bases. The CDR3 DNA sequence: TGTGCCAGCAGCTCCAGACGAACAGGGGGCCTTGTTCAGGGTGGCTACACCTTC. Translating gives CASSSRRTGGLVQGGYTF.

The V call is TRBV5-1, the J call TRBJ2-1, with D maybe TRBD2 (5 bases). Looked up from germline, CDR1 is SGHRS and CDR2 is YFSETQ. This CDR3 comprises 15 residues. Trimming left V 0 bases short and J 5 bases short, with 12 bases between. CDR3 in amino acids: CASSLALDFDNEQFF. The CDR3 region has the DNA TGCGCCAGCAGCTTGGCCCTGGACTTTGACAATGAGCAGTTCTTC.

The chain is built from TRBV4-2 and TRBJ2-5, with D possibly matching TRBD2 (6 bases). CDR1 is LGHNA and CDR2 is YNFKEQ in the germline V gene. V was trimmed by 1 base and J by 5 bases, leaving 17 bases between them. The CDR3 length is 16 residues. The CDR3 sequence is CASSQVSFGGRETQYF. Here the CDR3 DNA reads TGTGCCAGCAGCCAAGTCAGCTTCGGGGGAAGGGAGACCCAGTACTTC.

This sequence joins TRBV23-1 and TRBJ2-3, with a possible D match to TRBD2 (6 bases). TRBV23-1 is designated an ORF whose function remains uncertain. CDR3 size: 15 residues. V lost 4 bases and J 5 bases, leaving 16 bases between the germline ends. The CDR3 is CASSPEAGTGDTQYF. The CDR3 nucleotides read TGCGCCAGCAGTCCGGAAGCGGGTACGGGAGATACGCAGTATTTT.

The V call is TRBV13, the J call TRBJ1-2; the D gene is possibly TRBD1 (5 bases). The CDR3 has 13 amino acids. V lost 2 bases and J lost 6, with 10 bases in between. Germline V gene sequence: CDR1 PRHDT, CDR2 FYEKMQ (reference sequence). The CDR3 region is CASSLRGDDGYTF. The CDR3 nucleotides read TGTGCCAGCAGCTTACGGGGGGATGATGGCTACACCTTC.

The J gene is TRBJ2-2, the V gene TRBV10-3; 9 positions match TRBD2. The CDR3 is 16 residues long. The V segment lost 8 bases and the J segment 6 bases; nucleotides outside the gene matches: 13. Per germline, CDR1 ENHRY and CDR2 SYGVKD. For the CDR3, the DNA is TGTGCCATCCGGCGGGAGGGCCCTCAGGTGGCCGGGGAGCTGTTTTTT. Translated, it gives CAIRREGPQVAGELFF.

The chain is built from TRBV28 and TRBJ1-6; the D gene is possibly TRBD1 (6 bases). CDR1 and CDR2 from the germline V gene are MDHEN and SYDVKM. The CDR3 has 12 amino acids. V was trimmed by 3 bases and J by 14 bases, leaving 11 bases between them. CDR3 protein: CASSFSHRALHF. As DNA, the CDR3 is TGTGCCAGCAGTTTCTCCCACAGGGCCCTCCACTTT.

CDR3: CASSLQATEAFF. The CDR3 DNA sequence: TGTGCCAGCAGCTTACAGGCCACTGAAGCTTTCTTT. The chain uses TRBV13 and TRBJ1-1; D remains unclear. Trimming pared 2 bases from V and 4 bases from J, leaving 5 bases between. There are 12 residues in the CDR3. Germline V gives CDR1 PRHDT, CDR2 FYEKMQ (reference sequence).

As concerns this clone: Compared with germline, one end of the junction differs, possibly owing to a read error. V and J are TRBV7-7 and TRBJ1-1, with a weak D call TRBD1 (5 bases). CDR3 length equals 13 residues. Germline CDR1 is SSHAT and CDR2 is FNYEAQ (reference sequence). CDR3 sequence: CASSSGLRTEAFF. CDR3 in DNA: TGTGCTAGCAGCTCGGGACTTCGCACTGAAGCTTTCTTT.

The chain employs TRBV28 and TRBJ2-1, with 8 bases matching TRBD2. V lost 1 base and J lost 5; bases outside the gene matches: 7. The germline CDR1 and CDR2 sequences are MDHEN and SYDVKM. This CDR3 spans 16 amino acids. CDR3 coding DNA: TGTGCCAGCAGTTTATCGGGTAGCGGGATCGACAATGAGCAGTTCTTC. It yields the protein CASSLSGSGIDNEQFF. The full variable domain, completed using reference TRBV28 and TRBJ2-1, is DVKVTQSSRYLVKRTGEKVFLECVQDMDHENMFWYRQDPGLGLRLIYFSYDVKMKEKGDIPEGYSVSREKKERFSLILESASTNQTSMYLCASSLSGSGIDNEQFFGPGTRLTVL.

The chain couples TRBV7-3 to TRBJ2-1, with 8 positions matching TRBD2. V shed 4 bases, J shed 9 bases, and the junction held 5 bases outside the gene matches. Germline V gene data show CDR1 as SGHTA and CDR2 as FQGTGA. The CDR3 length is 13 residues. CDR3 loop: CASSSGLAREQFF. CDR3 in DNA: TGTGCCAGCAGCTCCGGACTAGCACGTGAGCAGTTCTTC.

This chain's CDR3 is CASSVDLGVTEAFF. The CDR3 nucleotides are TGTGCCAGCAGCGTCGACTTGGGAGTCACTGAAGCTTTCTTT. V gene TRBV9 combines with J gene TRBJ1-1; D not resolved. There are 14 residues in the CDR3. Germline V gene lookup returns CDR1 SGDLS and CDR2 YYNGEE. The V end lost 2 bases, the J end lost 4 bases, and 12 bases lay between the germline ends.

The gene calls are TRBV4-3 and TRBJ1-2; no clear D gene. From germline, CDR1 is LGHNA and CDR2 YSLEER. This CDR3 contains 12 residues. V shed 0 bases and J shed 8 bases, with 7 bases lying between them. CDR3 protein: CASSQEGSGYTF. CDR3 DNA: TGCGCCAGCAGCCAAGAAGGGAGCGGCTACACCTTC.